A selection of T cell receptor beta chains follows, all from one sample in a study of blood T cell repertoires in COVID-19. Only in-frame clones appear in the TCRdb table, and some are missing; sequencing was by immunoSEQ multiplex PCR. The sample has fewer than 150,000 clones; 81% are singletons. Material for sequencing was peripheral blood. Receptor source: a man in his fifties with acute or convalescent COVID-19. The CDR3 runs from the conserved cysteine through the conserved F or W. Each record gives: J gene, V gene, clone size, D gene, CDR3 protein, CDR3 DNA. The D gene is left open where the match is weak. The size field is filled for only some rows; it gives once, few, many or a size class.

j_call: TRBJ2-3; v_call: TRBV5-1; clone_size: once; d_call: TRBD2; cdr3_aa: CASSLNGGGGSTDTQYF; cdr3_nt: TGCGCCAGCAGCTTAAATGGTGGCGGGGGAAGCACAGATACGCAGTATTTT
j_call: TRBJ1-4; v_call: TRBV7-8; clone_size: -; d_call: -; cdr3_aa: CASSWGVGTSEKLFF; cdr3_nt: TGTGCCAGCAGCTGGGGCGTGGGGACATCCGAAAAACTGTTTTTT
j_call: TRBJ2-7; v_call: TRBV6-5; clone_size: few; d_call: TRBD2; cdr3_aa: CASSLAAGVNEQYF; cdr3_nt: TGTGCCAGCAGCCTAGCGGCTGGAGTGAACGAGCAGTACTTC
j_call: TRBJ1-2; v_call: TRBV13; clone_size: -; d_call: -; cdr3_aa: CASSFFIRRGGSYTF; cdr3_nt: TGTGCCAGCAGCTTCTTTATTAGGAGGGGCGGGAGCTACACCTTC
j_call: TRBJ1-1; v_call: TRBV5-4; clone_size: once; d_call: -; cdr3_aa: CASSLEQSNTEAFF; cdr3_nt: TGTGCCAGCAGCTTGGAACAGTCGAACACTGAAGCTTTCTTT
j_call: TRBJ1-1; v_call: TRBV18; clone_size: -; d_call: -; cdr3_aa: CASSPAGLANTEAFF; cdr3_nt: TGTGCCAGCTCACCCGCGGGGCTTGCGAACACTGAAGCTTTCTTT
j_call: TRBJ1-1; v_call: TRBV7-9; clone_size: -; d_call: TRBD1; cdr3_aa: CASSLNTGGGTEAFF; cdr3_nt: TGTGCCAGCAGCCTTAACACAGGGGGGGGCACTGAAGCTTTCTTT
j_call: TRBJ2-1; v_call: TRBV19; clone_size: few; d_call: TRBD2; cdr3_aa: CASSIEVTAGGQYRYEQFF; cdr3_nt: TGTGCCAGTAGTATAGAGGTGACAGCGGGGGGGCAATATCGATATGAGCAGTTCTTC
j_call: TRBJ1-3; v_call: TRBV2; clone_size: -; d_call: -; cdr3_aa: CASRAQGLESGNTIYF; cdr3_nt: TGTGCCAGCAGGGCTCAGGGGTTGGAGTCTGGAAACACCATATATTTT
j_call: TRBJ2-7; v_call: TRBV10-3; clone_size: -; d_call: -; cdr3_aa: CAISESVAGDSYEQYF; cdr3_nt: TGTGCCATCAGTGAGTCGGTGGCAGGTGACTCCTACGAGCAGTACTTC
j_call: TRBJ1-1; v_call: TRBV28; clone_size: -; d_call: TRBD1; cdr3_aa: CASRPPGGVNTEAFF; cdr3_nt: TGTGCCAGCAGACCGCCAGGGGGCGTGAACACTGAAGCTTTCTTT